This TCR beta chain was sequenced for a study of blood T cell repertoires in COVID-19. Whole-study context: The United States, Italy and Spain provided the acute and convalescent COVID-19 samples. T cells, B-cell-depleted T cells, or PBMCs provided the cDNA or gDNA that served as material.

With 3 bases removed from V and 4 bases from J, the gap between germline ends came to 12 bases. CDR3 length: 15 residues. Germline V lookup: CDR1 KGHSH, CDR2 LQKENI. In the authors' workflow: Amplified reference gene primers provided the basis for estimating nucleated cell counts. Generated by immunoSEQ multiplex PCR, the TCRdb table keeps only in-frame clones and is missing some. V and J calls plus clone size are reproduced from that table; the DNA served to infer D and trimming. The table records 210,000 or so clones, around 84% of them present only once. The clonotype originates from a human donor in a cohort sampled during active COVID-19. The rearrangement links TRBV18 to TRBJ2-2; D gene unclear. Sequenced sample: peripheral blood. For the CDR3, the DNA is TGTGCCAGCTCACCGATTTCTACCTCCACCGGGGAGCTGTTTTTT. As protein: CASSPISTSTGELFF.